The clone carrying this T cell receptor beta chain has just a few counts. Its specificity is not known. J gave up 4 bases and V 3 bases, and 7 bases lay outside the gene matches. Germline values: CDR1 ENHRY, CDR2 SYGVKD. This CDR3 is 15 amino acids long. The sorted Tregs were CD4+CD25+CD127-/low cells. Study-wide results and limits: Tumor memory CD4+ T cell TCR gene usage was found to cluster with blood and lymph node memory CD4+ cells and with lymph node naive CD4+ cells.

Using its own MiXCR run on the 5' RACE reads, TCRdb lists one record per CDR3 protein. Here the sample spans around 34,000 distinct CDR3 sequences, around 27% being singletons. The chain uses TRBV10-3 and TRBJ2-3; 7 nucleotides line up with TRBD2. The sequenced sample consisted of tumor-infiltrating Tregs sorted from the breast tumor. This TCR came from a female donor with breast cancer. CDR3 nucleotides: TGTGCCATCAGTGATGGCGGGAGTCTGTCAGATACGCAGTATTTT. This gives the protein CAISDGGSLSDTQYF.